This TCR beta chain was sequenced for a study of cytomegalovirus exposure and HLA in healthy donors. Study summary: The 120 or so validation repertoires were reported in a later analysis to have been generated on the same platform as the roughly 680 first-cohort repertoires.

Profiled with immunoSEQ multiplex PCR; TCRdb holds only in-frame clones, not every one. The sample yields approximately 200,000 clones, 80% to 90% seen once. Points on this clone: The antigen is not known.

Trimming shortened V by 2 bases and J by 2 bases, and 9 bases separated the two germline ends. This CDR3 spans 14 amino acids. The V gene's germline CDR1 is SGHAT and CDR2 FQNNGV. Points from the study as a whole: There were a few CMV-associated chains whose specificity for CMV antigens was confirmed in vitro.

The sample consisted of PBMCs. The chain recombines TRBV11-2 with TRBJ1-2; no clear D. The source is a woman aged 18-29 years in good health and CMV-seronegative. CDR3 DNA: TGTGCCAGCAGCTTAAACACCCGAAACTATGGCTACACCTTC. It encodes CASSLNTRNYGYTF.